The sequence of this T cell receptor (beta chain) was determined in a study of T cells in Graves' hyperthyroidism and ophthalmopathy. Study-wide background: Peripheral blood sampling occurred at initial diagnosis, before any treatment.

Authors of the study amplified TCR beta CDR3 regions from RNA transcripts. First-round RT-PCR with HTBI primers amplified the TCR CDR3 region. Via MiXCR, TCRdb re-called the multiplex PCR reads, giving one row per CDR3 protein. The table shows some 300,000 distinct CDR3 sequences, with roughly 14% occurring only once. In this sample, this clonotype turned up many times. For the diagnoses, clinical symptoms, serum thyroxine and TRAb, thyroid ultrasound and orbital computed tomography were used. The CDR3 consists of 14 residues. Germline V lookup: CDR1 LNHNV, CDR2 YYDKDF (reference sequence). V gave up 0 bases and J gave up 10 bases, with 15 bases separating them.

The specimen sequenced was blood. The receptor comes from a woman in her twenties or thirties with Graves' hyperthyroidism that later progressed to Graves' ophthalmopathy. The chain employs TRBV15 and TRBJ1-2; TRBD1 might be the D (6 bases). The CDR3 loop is CATSRDRGAGDYTF. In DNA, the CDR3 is TGTGCCACCAGCAGAGATCGGGGGGCGGGTGACTACACCTTC.